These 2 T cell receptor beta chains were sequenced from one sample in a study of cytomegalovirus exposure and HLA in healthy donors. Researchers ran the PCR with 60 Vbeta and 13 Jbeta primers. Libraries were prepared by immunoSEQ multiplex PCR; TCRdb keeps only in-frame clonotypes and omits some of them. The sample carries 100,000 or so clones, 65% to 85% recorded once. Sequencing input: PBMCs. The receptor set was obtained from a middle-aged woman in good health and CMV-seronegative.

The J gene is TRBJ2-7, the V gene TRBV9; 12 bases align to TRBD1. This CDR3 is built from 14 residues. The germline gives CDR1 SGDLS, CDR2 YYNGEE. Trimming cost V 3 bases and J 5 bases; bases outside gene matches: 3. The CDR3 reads CASSEGQGAHEQYF. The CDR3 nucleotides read TGTGCCAGCAGCGAGGGACAGGGGGCTCACGAGCAGTACTTC. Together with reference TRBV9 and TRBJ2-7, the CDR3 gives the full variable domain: DSGVTQTPKHLITATGQRVTLRCSPRSGDLSVYWYQQSLDQGLQFLIQYYNGEERAKGNILERFSAQQFPDLHSELNLSSLELGDSALYFCASSEGQGAHEQYFGPGTRLTVT.

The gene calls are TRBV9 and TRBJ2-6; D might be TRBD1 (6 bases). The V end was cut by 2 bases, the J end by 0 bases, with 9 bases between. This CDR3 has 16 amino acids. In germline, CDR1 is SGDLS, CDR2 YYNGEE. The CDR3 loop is CASSVLQGSGANVLTF. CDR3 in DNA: TGTGCCAGCAGCGTGCTACAGGGCTCTGGGGCCAACGTCCTGACTTTC.